Here is one T cell receptor (beta chain) with its context. Its matching antigen is unknown. The sample belongs to a study of T-cell memory formation after mild COVID-19. Study-level findings and limits: Cross-reactive memory seemingly joined, as some responding clones were found in pre-infection memory. CD4/CD8 balance characterized clones contracting day 15 to 85, and CD4+ skew characterized later expanders.

TCR alpha and TCR beta cDNA libraries carrying sample barcodes and UMIs came from 5'RACE with constant-segment primers. TCRdb reprocessed the 5' RACE reads with MiXCR, giving one entry per CDR3 protein. The table records hundreds of thousands of distinct CDR3 sequences, about 16% of them present only once. CDR1 and CDR2 (germline): SGHDT, YYEEEE. The V end was cut by 3 bases, the J end by 0 bases, with 17 bases between. The length of the CDR3 is 17 residues. The chain combines TRBV5-6 with TRBJ2-3, with D tentatively TRBD1 or TRBD2 (6 bases each). The sequenced material came from PBMCs or a T cell subset sorted from them (not recorded which). This TCR was recovered from a man between 18 and 29 years old who had mild COVID-19 (a few samples of this study predate the infection). Cell type and time point are not known. The CDR3 is CASSSPGAWTSTDTQYF. The DNA for the CDR3 is TGTGCCAGCAGCTCCCCGGGGGCCTGGACTAGCACAGATACGCAGTATTTT.